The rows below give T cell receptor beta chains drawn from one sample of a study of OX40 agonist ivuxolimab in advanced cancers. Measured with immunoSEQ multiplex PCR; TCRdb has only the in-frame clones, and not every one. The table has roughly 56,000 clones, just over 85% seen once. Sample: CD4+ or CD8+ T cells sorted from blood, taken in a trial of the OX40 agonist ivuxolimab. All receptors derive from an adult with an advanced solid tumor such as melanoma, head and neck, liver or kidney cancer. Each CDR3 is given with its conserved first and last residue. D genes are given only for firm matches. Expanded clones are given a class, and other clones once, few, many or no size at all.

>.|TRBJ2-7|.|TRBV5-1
CASSLAVRGLVDEQYF
TGCGCCAGCAGCTTGGCCGTAAGAGGGCTAGTGGACGAGCAGTACTTC
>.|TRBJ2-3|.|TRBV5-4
CASSSQQRDTQYF
TGTGCCAGCAGCTCACAGCAGAGGGATACGCAGTATTTT
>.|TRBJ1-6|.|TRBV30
CAWTPGGNSPLHF
TGTGCCTGGACCCCTGGGGGTAATTCACCCCTCCACTTT
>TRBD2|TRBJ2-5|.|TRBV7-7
CASSLGLAGGQETQYF
TGTGCCAGCAGCTTAGGGCTAGCGGGGGGTCAAGAGACCCAGTACTTC
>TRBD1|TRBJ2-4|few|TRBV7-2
CASSIGTGDIQYF
TGTGCCAGCAGCATAGGGACAGGGGACATTCAGTACTTC
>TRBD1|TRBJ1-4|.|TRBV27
CASKGGQGLSGSGEKLFF
TGTGCCAGCAAGGGGGGACAGGGTCTTTCCGGATCGGGTGAAAAACTGTTTTTT
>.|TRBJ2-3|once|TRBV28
CASSSQGGEDTDTQYF
TGTGCCAGCAGTTCTCAAGGGGGGGAGGATACAGATACGCAGTATTTT
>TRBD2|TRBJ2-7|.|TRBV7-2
CASRTSGSSYEQYF
TGTGCCAGCAGAACCAGCGGGAGCTCCTACGAGCAGTACTTC
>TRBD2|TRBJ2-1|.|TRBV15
CATLGGIGPPYNEQFF
TGTGCCACCCTGGGGGGGATCGGACCACCATACAATGAGCAGTTCTTC
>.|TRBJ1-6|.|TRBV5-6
CASRGLGVVDNSPLHF
TGTGCCAGCAGGGGACTGGGGGTTGTGGATAATTCACCCCTCCACTTT
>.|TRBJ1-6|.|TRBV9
CASSVATGGFGNSPLHF
TGTGCCAGCAGCGTAGCTACGGGGGGGTTCGGTAATTCACCCCTCCACTTT
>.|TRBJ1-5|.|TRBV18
CASSEGTHNQPQHF
TGTGCCAGCTCGGAGGGGACCCACAATCAGCCCCAGCATTTT
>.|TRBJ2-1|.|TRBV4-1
CASSQRWGAVSYNEQFF
TGCGCCAGCAGCCAACGGTGGGGAGCGGTTTCCTACAATGAGCAGTTCTTC
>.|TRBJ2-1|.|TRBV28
CASSPPEWGEQFF
TGTGCCAGCAGTCCCCCCGAGTGGGGGGAGCAGTTCTTC
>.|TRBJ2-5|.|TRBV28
CASSAPVRGQTQYF
TGTGCCAGCAGTGCCCCGGTTCGCGGGCAGACCCAGTACTTC
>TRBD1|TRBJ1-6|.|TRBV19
CASTGSRTGGILYNSPLHF
TGTGCCAGTACCGGTTCGAGGACAGGGGGAATCCTGTATAATTCACCCCTCCACTTT
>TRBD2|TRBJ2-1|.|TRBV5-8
CASSPGLAGAYEQFF
TGTGCCAGCAGCCCGGGACTAGCGGGAGCCTATGAGCAGTTCTTC
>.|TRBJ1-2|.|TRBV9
CASSVATTANYGYTF
TGTGCCAGCAGCGTAGCTACAACAGCTAACTATGGCTACACCTTC
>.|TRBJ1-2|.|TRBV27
CASSLSRVSYGYTF
TGTGCCAGCAGTTTATCGAGGGTCAGTTATGGCTACACCTTC
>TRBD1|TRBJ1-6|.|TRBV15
CATRRDRDSPLHF
TGTGCCACTCGGCGGGACAGGGATTCACCCCTCCACTTT
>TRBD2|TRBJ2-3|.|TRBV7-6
CASSSTGRGGINTQYF
TGTGCCAGCAGCTCTACTGGGCGGGGGGGAATCAATACGCAGTATTTT
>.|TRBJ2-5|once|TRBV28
CASMGSVGTQYF
TGTGCCAGCATGGGGTCGGTTGGGACCCAGTACTTC
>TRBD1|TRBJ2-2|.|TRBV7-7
CASSLYPGQGSGELFF
TGTGCTAGCAGCTTATATCCGGGACAGGGAAGTGGGGAGCTGTTTTTT
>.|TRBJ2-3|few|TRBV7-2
CASSLGYTQYF
TGTGCCAGCAGCCTGGGATATACGCAGTATTTT
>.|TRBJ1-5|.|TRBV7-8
CASSLDSGRNQPQHF
TGTGCCAGCAGCCTCGACAGTGGGCGCAATCAGCCCCAGCATTTT
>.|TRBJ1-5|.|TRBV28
CASSSRDGPQHF
TGTGCCAGCAGTTCACGGGACGGTCCCCAGCATTTT
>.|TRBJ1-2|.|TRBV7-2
CASSYNQGDYGYTF
TGTGCCAGCAGCTATAACCAGGGAGATTATGGCTACACCTTC
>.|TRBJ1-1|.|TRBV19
CASSIVGREYTEAFF
TGTGCCAGTAGTATAGTCGGGAGGGAATACACTGAAGCTTTCTTT
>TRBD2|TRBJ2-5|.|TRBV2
CASSNIAGGQETQYF
TGTGCCAGCAGTAACATCGCGGGGGGCCAAGAGACCCAGTACTTC
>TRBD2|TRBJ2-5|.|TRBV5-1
CASSLPAGLAGETQYF
TGCGCCAGCAGCCTTCCTGCGGGACTAGCGGGTGAGACCCAGTACTTC
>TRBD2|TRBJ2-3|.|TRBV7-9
CATYMGLGSTDTQYF
TGTGCCACCTACATGGGACTAGGGAGCACAGATACGCAGTATTTT
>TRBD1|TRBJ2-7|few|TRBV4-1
CASSHGQGIKEQYF
TGCGCCAGCAGCCACGGACAGGGGATCAAAGAGCAGTACTTC
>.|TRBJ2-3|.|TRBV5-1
CASSLEGRQPSTDTQYF
TGCGCCAGCAGCTTGGAAGGCAGACAGCCTAGCACAGATACGCAGTATTTT
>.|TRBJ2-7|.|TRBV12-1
CASTLPRRQGSSRKQYF
TGTGCCAGCACCCTTCCGCGACGACAGGGGAGTAGTAGGAAGCAGTACTTC
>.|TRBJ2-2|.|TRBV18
CASSSSNTGELFF
TGTGCCAGCTCATCGTCGAACACCGGGGAGCTGTTTTTT
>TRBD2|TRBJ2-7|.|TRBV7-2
CASSLPTSFEQYF
TGTGCCAGCAGCTTACCGACTAGCTTCGAGCAGTACTTC
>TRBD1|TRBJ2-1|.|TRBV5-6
CASSLLGQGLSHNEQFF
TGTGCCAGCAGCTTGCTTGGACAGGGGCTTTCCCACAATGAGCAGTTCTTC
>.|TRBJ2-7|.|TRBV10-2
CASRQGSYEQYF
TGCGCCAGCAGACAGGGCTCCTACGAGCAGTACTTC
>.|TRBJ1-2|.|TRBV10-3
CAISLRGSNYGYTF
TGTGCCATCAGCCTCAGGGGTTCTAACTATGGCTACACCTTC
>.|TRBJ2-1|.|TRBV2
CASSVERSNEQFF
TGTGCCAGCAGTGTGGAAAGATCCAATGAGCAGTTCTTC
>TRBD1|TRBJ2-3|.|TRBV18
CASSTRQGKITDTQYF
TGTGCCAGCTCAACCCGACAGGGAAAAATCACAGATACGCAGTATTTT
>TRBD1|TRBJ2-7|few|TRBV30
CAWRIRKAPGTGDYEQYF
TGTGCCTGGAGAATACGAAAGGCTCCGGGGACAGGGGACTACGAGCAGTACTTC
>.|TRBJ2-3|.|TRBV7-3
CASSLGYDTDTQYF
TGTGCCAGCAGCTTGGGCTACGATACAGATACGCAGTATTTT
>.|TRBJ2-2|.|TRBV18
CASSRANTGELFF
TGTGCCAGCTCACGCGCGAACACCGGGGAGCTGTTTTTT
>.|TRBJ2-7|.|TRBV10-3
CAISGAKGFSYEQYF
TGTGCCATCAGTGGAGCCAAGGGTTTCTCCTACGAGCAGTACTTC
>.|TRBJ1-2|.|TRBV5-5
CASSPLTGPYYGYTF
TGTGCCAGCAGCCCTCTCACAGGGCCTTACTATGGCTACACCTTC
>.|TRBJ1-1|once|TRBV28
CASSLIRSNTEAFF
TGTGCCAGCAGCCTCATCAGAAGCAACACTGAAGCTTTCTTT
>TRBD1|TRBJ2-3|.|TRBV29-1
CSVRTGTPDTQYF
TGCAGCGTTCGGACAGGGACCCCCGATACGCAGTATTTT
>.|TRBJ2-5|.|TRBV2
CASRKGVRETQYF
TGTGCCAGCAGGAAAGGGGTTAGGGAGACCCAGTACTTC
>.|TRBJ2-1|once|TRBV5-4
CASSLQSQPGSYNEQFF
TGTGCCAGCAGCTTGCAATCCCAACCGGGGTCCTACAATGAGCAGTTCTTC
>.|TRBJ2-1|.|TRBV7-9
CASSLEGRANEQFF
TGTGCCAGCAGCTTAGAGGGAAGGGCCAATGAGCAGTTCTTC
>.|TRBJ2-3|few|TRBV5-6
CASSLSSSVAQYF
TGTGCCAGCAGCTTGTCAAGTAGCGTGGCGCAGTATTTT
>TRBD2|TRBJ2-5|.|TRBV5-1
CASSPGTSGGQETQYF
TGCGCCAGCAGCCCAGGGACTAGCGGGGGGCAAGAGACCCAGTACTTC
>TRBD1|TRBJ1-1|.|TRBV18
CASSRGQPYTEAFF
TGTGCCAGCTCACGGGGACAGCCTTACACTGAAGCTTTCTTT
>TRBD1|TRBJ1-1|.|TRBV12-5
CASGGQGAAFF
TGTGCTAGTGGTGGACAGGGGGCAGCTTTCTTT
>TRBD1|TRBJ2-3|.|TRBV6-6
CASIRQGITDTQYF
TGTGCCAGCATCAGACAGGGGATTACAGATACGCAGTATTTT
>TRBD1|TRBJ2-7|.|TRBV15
CATSRGGQGAGEQYF
TGTGCCACCAGCAGAGGGGGACAGGGGGCGGGAGAGCAGTACTTC
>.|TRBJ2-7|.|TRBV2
CASILGKEQYF
TGTGCCAGCATTCTTGGGAAGGAGCAGTACTTC
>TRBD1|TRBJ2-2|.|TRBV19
CASREEGASNTGELFF
TGTGCCAGTAGGGAAGAGGGGGCGTCGAACACCGGGGAGCTGTTTTTT